This T cell receptor beta chain is drawn from a study of blood T cell repertoires in COVID-19. Study overall: The United States, Italy and Spain were the sources of the acute and convalescent COVID-19 samples. PBMCs, B-cell-depleted T cells, or T cells provided the cDNA or gDNA that made up the material.

Per the authors' pipeline: Reference gene primer amplification yielded estimated nucleated cell counts. Clones were read by immunoSEQ multiplex PCR, and TCRdb kept only the in-frame ones, dropping some. That table supplies the V and J calls and clone size; D and trimming were determined from the DNA. The sample lists around 140,000 clones, 65% to 85% occurring once. V was pared by 5 bases and J by 0 bases, with 2 bases of the junction left unmatched. The CDR3 runs 14 residues. Germline V gene data show CDR1 as SGHTA and CDR2 as FQGNSA. This chain links TRBV7-2 with TRBJ2-7; 9 bases agree with TRBD2. Sequencing input: peripheral blood. The clonotype originates from a woman older than 75 with acute or convalescent COVID-19. The CDR3 protein is CASSLSGSSYEQYF. The CDR3, as DNA: TGTGCCAGCAGCCTTAGCGGGAGCTCCTACGAGCAGTACTTC.